Detailed here is one T cell receptor beta chain. The record originates from a study of blood T cell repertoires in COVID-19. Study background: Material from acute and convalescent COVID-19 was sourced from the United States, Italy and Spain. Sample material is recorded as cDNA or gDNA derived from T cells, B-cell-depleted T cells, or PBMCs.

The CDR3 is 16 residues long. The junction had 6 bases not matched to a gene; V was cut back by 0 bases and J by 5 bases. Germline V gene sequence: CDR1 SGHAT, CDR2 FQNNGV. In the original processing: Estimates of nucleated cell counts were drawn from the amplification of reference gene primers. This table comes from immunoSEQ multiplex PCR, and its TCRdb copy is limited to in-frame clones, with some not included. That table furnishes V, J and clone size, whereas the DNA furnished D and trimming. The repertoire holds 200,000 to 250,000 clones, with about nine tenths as singletons. The sequence came from an older woman with acute or convalescent COVID-19. The specimen was peripheral blood. V and J are TRBV11-2 and TRBJ2-5, with 10 nucleotides matching TRBD1. Here the CDR3 reads CASSLDEGQGRETQYF. Here the CDR3 DNA reads TGTGCCAGCAGCTTAGATGAGGGACAGGGGAGGGAGACCCAGTACTTC.